The clone carrying this TCR beta chain was seen repeatedly, ten times or more. Antigen unknown. These data are taken from a study of response to subunit inactivated influenza vaccine. General study results and limits: New T cells are recruited in small numbers by each seasonal influenza vaccination, according to the authors' suggestion.

The CDR3 is 13 amino acids. The V end was cut by 7 bases, the J end by 2 bases, with 9 bases between. TCRdb re-analysed the RT-PCR reads in MiXCR, keeping a single row per CDR3 protein. The repertoire has more than 450,000 distinct CDR3 sequences, about an eighth of them found once; the top ten carry about 10%. This material consisted of PBMCs from blood, taken on the day of vaccination. The clonotype originates from a middle-aged man who received an inactivated influenza vaccine. The V and J genes are TRBV12-3 or TRBV12-4 and TRBJ2-1; D ambiguous. The CDR3 loop is CASTRQPYNEQFF. CDR3 bases: TGTGCCAGCACCCGGCAGCCCTACAATGAGCAGTTCTTC.